What follows are 17 T cell receptor beta chains derived from one specimen sequenced in a study of T cell responses to AZD1222 COVID-19 vaccine. Clones were sequenced by immunoSEQ multiplex PCR, and TCRdb holds only the in-frame ones, with some missing. Altogether some 120,000 clones are present, 92% being singletons, with the ten largest covering 1.1%. Sequenced material: peripheral blood, taken on day 0 of AZD1222 vaccination. The receptors were sampled from an adult in good health.

V usage is TRBV6-4 and J usage is TRBJ2-1, with 9 bases fitting TRBD2. The CDR3 runs 14 residues. CDR1 and CDR2 from the germline V gene are MRHNA and SNTAGT. V lost 0 bases to trimming and J lost 16 bases; unmatched junction nucleotides: 10. CDR3 DNA sequence: TGTGCCAGCAGTGACTCGAGGTCACTAGCGGGCCTATTCTTC. Amino acid sequence: CASSDSRSLAGLFF.

The V call is TRBV3-1 (or the pseudogene TRBV3-2), the J call TRBJ1-2; 9 nucleotides agree with TRBD1. The trim removed 6 bases at V and 6 bases at J, leaving 8 bases unmatched. This CDR3 contains 14 residues. The germline V gene has CDR1 LGHDT and CDR2 YNNKEL (reference sequence). The CDR3 coding sequence is TGTGCCAGCAGTCAACGGGACAGGGTGGATGGCTACACCTTC. It codes for CASSQRDRVDGYTF.

The chain recombines TRBV28 with TRBJ1-1; D is undetermined. CDR3 size: 14 residues. V was shortened by 0 bases and J by 4 bases, with 9 bases between the two germline ends. Germline-derived CDR1 and CDR2 are MDHEN and SYDVKM. Here the CDR3 reads CASSLWSRGTEAFF. The CDR3 nucleotides are TGTGCCAGCAGTTTATGGTCCAGAGGCACTGAAGCTTTCTTT.

The rearrangement uses TRBV12-5 and TRBJ1-5, with D maybe TRBD1 (5 bases). The V and J ends lost 6 bases and 0 bases respectively, with 9 bases between them. The germline V gene has CDR1 LGHNT and CDR2 FRNRAP. The CDR3 runs to 14 residues. CDR3 sequence reads: CASGTDSSNQPQHF. The CDR3 bases are TGTGCTAGTGGCACCGACAGTAGCAATCAGCCCCAGCATTTT. The full variable domain, completed using reference TRBV12-5 and TRBJ1-5, is DARVTQTPRHKVTEMGQEVTMRCQPILGHNTVFWYRQTMMQGLELLAYFRNRAPLDDSGMPKDRFSAEMPDATLATLKIQPSEPRDSAVYFCASGTDSSNQPQHFGDGTRLSIL.

The chain couples TRBV6-5 to TRBJ2-2; 9 positions agree with TRBD2. This CDR3 contains 15 residues. J was trimmed by 4 bases and V by 6 bases; bases with no gene match: 6. The germline CDR1 and CDR2 sequences are MNHEY and SVGAGI. The CDR3 here is CASSRGGARTGELFF. The CDR3 DNA reads TGTGCCAGCAGCCGCGGGGGGGCGCGCACCGGGGAGCTGTTTTTT.

CDR3 in amino acids: CASSLESRVGGYTF. CDR3 sequence (DNA): TGTGCCAGCAGCTTGGAAAGCAGGGTTGGGGGCTACACCTTC. V gene TRBV5-6 combines with J gene TRBJ1-2; a weak D match, TRBD1 (5 bases). Germline CDR1 is SGHDT and CDR2 is YYEEEE. Trimming removed 0 bases from V and 8 bases from J, with 14 bases in between. CDR3 length: 14 amino acids.

V and J are TRBV18 and TRBJ2-1; 9 bases map to TRBD2. V lost 2 bases and J lost 0; bases outside the gene matches: 5. This CDR3 region has 17 residues. Per the germline V gene, CDR1 is KGHSH and CDR2 is LQKENI. Here the CDR3 reads CASSPGLALSSYNEQFF. DNA of the CDR3: TGTGCCAGCTCACCAGGACTAGCGTTAAGCTCCTACAATGAGCAGTTCTTC.

In DNA form, the CDR3 reads TGTGCCAGTAGTACAACCAAGACTAGCCGTAACACAGATACGCAGTATTTT. The encoded protein is CASSTTKTSRNTDTQYF. The gene calls are TRBV19 and TRBJ2-3; TRBD2 aligns across 7 bases. J gave up 2 bases and V 4 bases, and 12 bases lay outside the gene matches. Germline V gene sequence: CDR1 LNHDA, CDR2 SQIVND (reference sequence). The CDR3 is 17 residues long.

This clone was seen just once. The V and J genes are TRBV3-1 (or the pseudogene TRBV3-2) and TRBJ2-5; 7 nucleotides agree with TRBD2. The V and J ends lost 1 base and 5 bases, in that order; junction bases with no gene match: 13. This CDR3 is 17 amino acids long. Germline CDR1 LGHDT, CDR2 YNNKEL (reference sequence). In DNA form, the CDR3 reads TGTGCCAGCAGCCAAGTGGGGGGGGTCGGCTGCAGGGAGACCCAGTACTTC. Translation gives CASSQVGGVGCRETQYF.

The chain carries TRBV12-3 or TRBV12-4 and TRBJ1-2, with 8 bases aligning to TRBD1. The CDR3 extends over 12 amino acids. The V and J ends lost 4 bases and 6 bases, in that order; junction bases with no gene match: 1. DNA of the CDR3: TGTGCCAGCAGTTACAGGGGGAATGGCTACACCTTC. This encodes CASSYRGNGYTF.

The chain employs TRBV13 and TRBJ1-2, with 9 bases that match TRBD1. Germline V lookup: CDR1 PRHDT, CDR2 FYEKMQ (reference sequence). CDR3 length equals 13 residues. The V segment lost 5 bases and the J segment 7 bases; nucleotides outside the gene matches: 5. The CDR3 nucleotides are TGTGCCAGCAGCCGGGGGACAGGGTTTGGCTACACCTTC. Protein product: CASSRGTGFGYTF.

The genes are TRBV5-3 and TRBJ2-1; D remains ambiguous. TRBV5-3 is placed among ORFs of uncertain function. The CDR3 runs 17 residues. Trimming left V 2 bases short and J 6 bases short, with 21 bases between. The CDR3 loop is CARSFAEGPLMSNEQFF. The CDR3 region has the DNA TGTGCCAGAAGCTTCGCCGAAGGACCTCTAATGTCCAATGAGCAGTTCTTC.

V usage is TRBV24-1 and J usage is TRBJ2-1, with 7 bases that match TRBD2. The CDR3 totals 15 residues. CDR1 is KGHDR, CDR2 SFDVKD, per germline. V shed 3 bases and J 6 bases; nucleotides not matched to a gene: 7. The CDR3 protein is CATSDGRDVSNEQFF. The CDR3 DNA follows: TGTGCCACCAGTGATGGGAGGGATGTTAGCAATGAGCAGTTCTTC.

V is TRBV18 and J is TRBJ2-7; D uncertain. The CDR3 totals 13 residues. CDR1 and CDR2 from the germline V gene are KGHSH and LQKENI. The ends were cut back, 5 bases at V and 3 bases at J, with 11 bases in the middle. Written as DNA, the CDR3 is TGTGCCAGCTCATTCGGTTCAAGCTACGAGCAGTACTTC. It codes for CASSFGSSYEQYF.

V usage is TRBV5-1 and J usage is TRBJ1-2; TRBD1 matches 7 bases. Germline V lookup: CDR1 SGHRS, CDR2 YFSETQ. Trimming removed 4 bases from V and 1 base from J; junction bases left unmatched: 7. CDR3 length: 15 residues. The CDR3 loop is CASSQTGAINYGYTF. In DNA, the CDR3 is TGCGCCAGCAGCCAAACAGGGGCAATTAACTATGGCTACACCTTC. Full variable domain (rest looked up from reference TRBV5-1 and TRBJ1-2): KAGVTQTPRYLIKTRGQQVTLSCSPISGHRSVSWYQQTPGQGLQFLFEYFSETQRNKGNFPGRFSGRQFSNSRSEMNVSTLELGDSALYLCASSQTGAINYGYTFGSGTRLTVV.

This chain links TRBV3-1 (or the pseudogene TRBV3-2) with TRBJ1-2, with TRBD1 identical over 7 bases. This CDR3 contains 13 residues. V shed 6 bases and J 9 bases; nucleotides not matched to a gene: 10. The germline CDR1 and CDR2 sequences are LGHDT and YNNKEL (reference sequence). CDR3: CASSLRQGWSYTF. CDR3 in DNA: TGTGCCAGCAGTCTCAGACAGGGCTGGAGCTACACCTTC.

The chain employs TRBV7-9 and TRBJ2-7; unclear D gene. Trimming left V 2 bases short and J 2 bases short, with 13 bases between. Germline V gives CDR1 SEHNR, CDR2 FQNEAQ (reference sequence). The CDR3 loop spans 15 amino acids. The CDR3: CASSLLGQPTYEQYF. The CDR3 nucleotides read TGTGCCAGCAGCTTACTCGGGCAGCCTACCTACGAGCAGTACTTC.